The 15 T cell receptor beta chains in this list originate from one sample, sequenced in a study of blood T cell repertoires in COVID-19. Sequencing used immunoSEQ multiplex PCR; TCRdb keeps in-frame clones, though not all of them. The profile covers about 150,000 clones, with roughly 80% appearing a single time and about 2% taken by the ten largest. Sequencing was done on a sample of peripheral blood. These receptor sequences come from a man in his 70s with acute or convalescent COVID-19.

The chain couples TRBV7-6 to TRBJ2-5; 10 bases line up with TRBD2. CDR1 is SGHVS and CDR2 is FNYEAQ in the germline V gene. Trimming took 1 base from V and 2 from J; bases not matched to a gene: 7. The CDR3 is 17 residues long. CDR3 sequence: CASSLVASGSPQETQYF. CDR3 nucleotides: TGTGCCAGCAGCTTAGTCGCTAGCGGGAGTCCACAAGAGACCCAGTACTTC.

The chain links TRBV5-4 to TRBJ2-7; TRBD1 might be the D (5 bases). The length of the CDR3 is 14 residues. V lost 3 bases and J lost 8, with 18 bases in between. Looked up from germline, CDR1 is SGHNT and CDR2 is YYREEE (reference sequence). The CDR3 reads CASSSNTARVQQYF. The CDR3 bases are TGTGCCAGCAGCTCCAACACGGCCAGGGTCCAGCAGTACTTC.

J is TRBJ1-3 and V is TRBV9, with 9 bases identical to TRBD1. Germline loops: CDR1 SGDLS, CDR2 YYNGEE. With V trimmed by 4 bases and J by 7 bases, 6 bases remained unmatched. This CDR3 contains 14 residues. The CDR3 spells CASSPRTGVNTIYF. CDR3 nucleotide sequence: TGTGCCAGCAGCCCGAGGACAGGGGTTAACACCATATATTTT.

A few counts support this clone. The V call is TRBV6-6, the J call TRBJ2-3, with D perhaps matching TRBD2 (7 bases). Trimming left V 2 bases short and J 2 bases short, with 11 bases between. The CDR3 covers 15 residues. CDR1 is MNHNY, CDR2 SVGAGI, per germline (reference sequence). The CDR3 coding sequence is TGTGCCAGCAGTTACGAGGGGGGGCCCACAGATACGCAGTATTTT. Translated, it gives CASSYEGGPTDTQYF.

This chain joins TRBV21-1 and TRBJ2-3; TRBD2 was called by the table and not checked on the DNA. TRBV21-1 is flagged as a pseudogene. This CDR3 comprises 18 residues. CDR3: CASSNTSRGVSSTDTQYF. In DNA form, the CDR3 reads TGTGCCAGCAGCAATACTTCGCGGGGGGTTTCTAGCACAGATACGCAGTATTTT.

This clone appeared a single time. The rearrangement links TRBV28 to TRBJ2-5; D may be TRBD2 (6 bases). The V and J ends lost 2 bases and 6 bases respectively, with 13 bases between them. The CDR3 covers 14 residues. The V gene's germline CDR1 is MDHEN and CDR2 SYDVKM. The CDR3 is CASSLQGGVKTQYF. CDR3 sequence (DNA): TGTGCCAGCAGTTTACAGGGAGGAGTAAAGACCCAGTACTTC.

The rearrangement links TRBV7-9 to TRBJ1-4, with TRBD1 identical over 10 bases. J gave up 7 bases and V 4 bases, and 3 bases lay outside the gene matches. The V gene's germline CDR1 is SEHNR and CDR2 FQNEAQ (reference sequence). The CDR3 extends over 14 amino acids. DNA of the CDR3: TGTGCCAGCAGCTACCGACAGGGGGCTGAAAAACTGTTTTTT. Translating gives CASSYRQGAEKLFF.

Worth noting for this clone: At one of its ends the junction is not consistent with the germline gene, which may arise from a read error. The chain combines TRBV9 with TRBJ1-1; D perhaps matches TRBD1 (6 bases). Germline lookup yields CDR1 SGDLS and CDR2 YYNGEE. The CDR3 extends over 15 amino acids. The CDR3 reads CASSVVGTQNAEAFF. The CDR3 nucleotides are TGTGCCAGCAGCGTAGTAGGGACACAGAACGCTGAAGCTTTCTTT.

V gene TRBV6-5 combines with J gene TRBJ1-1, with TRBD1 matching over 8 bases. This CDR3 has 12 amino acids. The junction had 4 bases not matched to a gene; V was cut back by 7 bases and J by 6 bases. CDR1 and CDR2 (germline): MNHEY, SVGAGI. The CDR3 region is CASNHRGAEAFF. In nucleotides, the CDR3 is TGTGCCAGCAACCACAGGGGGGCTGAAGCTTTCTTT.

The chain joins TRBV7-2 to TRBJ1-5; 7 bases agree with TRBD1. In germline, CDR1 is SGHTA, CDR2 FQGNSA. CDR3 length equals 16 residues. Unmatched junction bases numbered 3, after V lost 1 base and J lost 0 bases. The CDR3 loop is CASSLGGTVSNQPQHF. The CDR3 DNA sequence: TGTGCCAGCAGCTTAGGGGGGACAGTTAGCAATCAGCCCCAGCATTTT.

The CDR3 DNA reads TGTGCCAGCAGCTTAGTTGGCAGGATAAACATTCAGTACTTC. Encoded protein: CASSLVGRINIQYF. The chain links TRBV7-8 to TRBJ2-4, with no clear D. This CDR3 comprises 14 residues. Trimming removed 1 base at V and 6 bases at J, with 10 bases between. From germline, CDR1 is SGHVS and CDR2 FQNEAQ.

This rearrangement joins TRBV7-2 to TRBJ1-1; TRBD1 is a possible D gene (6 bases). The CDR3 runs 15 residues. From germline, CDR1 is SGHTA and CDR2 FQGNSA. Trimming shortened V by 5 bases and J by 6 bases, and 19 bases separated the two germline ends. The CDR3 here is CASSPGGAAGSEAFF. The CDR3 DNA follows: TGTGCCAGCAGCCCGGGGGGGGCAGCCGGGTCTGAAGCTTTCTTT. The entire variable domain, with the rest obtained from reference TRBV7-2 and TRBJ1-1, is as follows: GAGVSQSPSNKVTEKGKDVELRCDPISGHTALYWYRQSLGQGLEFLIYFQGNSAPDKSGLPSDRFSAERTGGSVSTLTIQRTQQEDSAVYLCASSPGGAAGSEAFFGQGTRLTVV.

This clone was detected only once. V gene TRBV19 combines with J gene TRBJ1-4; perhaps TRBD1 as D (5 bases). V dropped 4 bases and J dropped 7 bases, with 16 bases sitting between them. This CDR3 has 15 residues. Germline V gene data show CDR1 as LNHDA and CDR2 as SQIVND (reference sequence). CDR3 amino acids: CASSTYKIGGEKLFF. The CDR3 nucleotides read TGTGCCAGTAGTACCTACAAAATCGGGGGTGAAAAACTGTTTTTT.

The V gene is TRBV6-6, the J gene TRBJ2-5, with a possible D match to TRBD2 (7 bases). The germline V gene encodes CDR1 MNHNY and CDR2 SVGAGI (reference sequence). V lost 8 bases to trimming and J lost 2 bases, with 12 bases between them. The CDR3 sequence is 13 residues long. This CDR3 is CASLRGGQETQYF. The CDR3 DNA reads as TGTGCCAGCTTGAGGGGGGGACAAGAGACCCAGTACTTC.

This clone was detected only once. The rearrangement uses TRBV7-2 and TRBJ2-1; 12 nucleotides line up with TRBD2. This CDR3 is built from 15 residues. The junction had 8 bases not matched to a gene; V was cut back by 5 bases and J by 9 bases. Germline V gives CDR1 SGHTA, CDR2 FQGNSA. The DNA for the CDR3 is TGTGCCAGCAGCCTAAAGACTAGCGGGGGAACTGAGCAGTTCTTC. Its protein product is CASSLKTSGGTEQFF.